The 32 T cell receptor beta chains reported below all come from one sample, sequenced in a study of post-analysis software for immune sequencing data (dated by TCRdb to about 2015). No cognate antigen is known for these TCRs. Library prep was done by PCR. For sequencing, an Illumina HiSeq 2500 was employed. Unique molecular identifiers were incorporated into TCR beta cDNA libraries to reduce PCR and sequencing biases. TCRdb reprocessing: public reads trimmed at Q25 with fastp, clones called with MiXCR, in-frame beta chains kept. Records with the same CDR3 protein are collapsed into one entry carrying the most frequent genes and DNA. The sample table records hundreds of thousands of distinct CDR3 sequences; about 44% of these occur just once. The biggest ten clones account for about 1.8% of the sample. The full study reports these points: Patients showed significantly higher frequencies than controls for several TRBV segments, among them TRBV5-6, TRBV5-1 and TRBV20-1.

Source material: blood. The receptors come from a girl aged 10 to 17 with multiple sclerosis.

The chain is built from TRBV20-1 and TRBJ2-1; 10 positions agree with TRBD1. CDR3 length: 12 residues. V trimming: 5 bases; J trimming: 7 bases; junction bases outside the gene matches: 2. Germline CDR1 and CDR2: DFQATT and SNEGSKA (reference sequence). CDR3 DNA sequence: TGCAGTGCTCGGGACAGGGGTAATGAGCAGTTCTTC. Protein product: CSARDRGNEQFF.

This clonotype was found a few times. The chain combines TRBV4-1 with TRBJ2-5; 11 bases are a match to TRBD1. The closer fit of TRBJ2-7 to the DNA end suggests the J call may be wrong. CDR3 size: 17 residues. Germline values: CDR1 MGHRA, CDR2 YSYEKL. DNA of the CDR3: TGCGCCAGCAGCCAAGGATCCGGACAGGGGGCAAGGTACGAGCAGTACTTC. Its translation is CASSQGSGQGARYEQYF.

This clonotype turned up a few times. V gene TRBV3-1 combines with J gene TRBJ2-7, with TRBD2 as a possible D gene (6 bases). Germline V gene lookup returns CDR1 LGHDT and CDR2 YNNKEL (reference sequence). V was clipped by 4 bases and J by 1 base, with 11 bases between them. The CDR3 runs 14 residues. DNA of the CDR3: TGTGCCAGCAGCCTCATGGAGGGTTCCTACGAGCAGTACTTC. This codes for CASSLMEGSYEQYF.

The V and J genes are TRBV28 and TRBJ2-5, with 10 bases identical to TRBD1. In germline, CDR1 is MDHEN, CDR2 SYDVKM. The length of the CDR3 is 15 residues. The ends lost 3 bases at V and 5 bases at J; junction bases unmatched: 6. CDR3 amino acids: CASSFMGQGLETQYF. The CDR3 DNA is TGTGCCAGCAGTTTTATGGGACAGGGGTTGGAGACCCAGTACTTC. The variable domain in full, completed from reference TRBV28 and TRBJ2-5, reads DVKVTQSSRYLVKRTGEKVFLECVQDMDHENMFWYRQDPGLGLRLIYFSYDVKMKEKGDIPEGYSVSREKKERFSLILESASTNQTSMYLCASSFMGQGLETQYFGPGTRLLVL.

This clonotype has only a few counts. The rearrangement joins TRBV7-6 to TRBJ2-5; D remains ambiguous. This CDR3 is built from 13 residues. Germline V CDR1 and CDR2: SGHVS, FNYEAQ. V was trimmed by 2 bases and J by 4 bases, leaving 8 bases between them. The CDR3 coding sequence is TGTGCCAGCAGCTTATATTATGGAGAGACCCAGTACTTC. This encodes CASSLYYGETQYF.

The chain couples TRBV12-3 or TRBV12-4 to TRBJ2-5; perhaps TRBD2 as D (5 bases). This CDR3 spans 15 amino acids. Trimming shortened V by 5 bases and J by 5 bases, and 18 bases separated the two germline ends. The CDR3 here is CASSPPGFPGETQYF. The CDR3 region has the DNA TGTGCCAGCAGTCCGCCGGGGTTCCCGGGGGAGACCCAGTACTTC.

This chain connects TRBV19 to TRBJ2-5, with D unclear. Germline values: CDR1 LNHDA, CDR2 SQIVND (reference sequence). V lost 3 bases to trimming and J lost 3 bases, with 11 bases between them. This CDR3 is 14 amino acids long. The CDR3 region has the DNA TGTGCCAGTAGTATGCCAGGATGGGAAGAGACCCAGTACTTC. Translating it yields CASSMPGWEETQYF.

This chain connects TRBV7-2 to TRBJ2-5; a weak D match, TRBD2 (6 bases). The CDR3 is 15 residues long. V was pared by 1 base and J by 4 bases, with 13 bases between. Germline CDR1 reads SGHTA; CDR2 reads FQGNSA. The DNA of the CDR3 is TGTGCCAGCAGCTTAGTCGGGGCGGAGGGAGAGACCCAGTACTTC. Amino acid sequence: CASSLVGAEGETQYF.

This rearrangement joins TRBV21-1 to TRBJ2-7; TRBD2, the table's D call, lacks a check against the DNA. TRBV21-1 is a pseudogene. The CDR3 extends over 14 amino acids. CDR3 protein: CASSKGLGPYEQYF. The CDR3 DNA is TGTGCCAGCAGCAAGGGCCTAGGACCCTACGAGCAGTACTTC.

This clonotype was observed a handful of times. The CDR3 coding sequence is TGCAGTGTCGCCGGGACAGACCCCGAGCAGTACTTC. Its translation is CSVAGTDPEQYF. This chain links TRBV20-1 with TRBJ2-7, with 7 positions matching TRBD1. V lost 7 bases, J lost 6 bases, and 9 bases stayed unmatched. The CDR3 covers 12 residues. Germline CDR1 DFQATT, CDR2 SNEGSKA (reference sequence).

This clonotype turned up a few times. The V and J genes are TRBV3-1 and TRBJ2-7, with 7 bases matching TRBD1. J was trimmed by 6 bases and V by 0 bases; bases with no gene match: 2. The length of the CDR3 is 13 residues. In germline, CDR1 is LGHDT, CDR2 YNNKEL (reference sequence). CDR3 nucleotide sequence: TGTGCCAGCAGCCAAGACGACAGGGCCGAGCAGTACTTC. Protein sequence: CASSQDDRAEQYF.

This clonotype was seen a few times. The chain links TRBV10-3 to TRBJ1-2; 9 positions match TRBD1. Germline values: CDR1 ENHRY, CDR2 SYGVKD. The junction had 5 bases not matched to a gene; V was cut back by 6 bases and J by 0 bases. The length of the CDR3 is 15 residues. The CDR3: CAIRRTGDPNYGYTF. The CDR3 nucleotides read TGTGCCATCAGGAGGACAGGGGACCCTAACTATGGCTACACCTTC.

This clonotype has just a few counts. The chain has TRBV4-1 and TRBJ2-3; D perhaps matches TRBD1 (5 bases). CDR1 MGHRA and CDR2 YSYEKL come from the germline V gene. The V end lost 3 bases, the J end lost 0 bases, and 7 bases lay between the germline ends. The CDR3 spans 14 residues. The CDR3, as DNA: TGCGCCAGCAGCCACTCAGGGAGCACAGATACGCAGTATTTT. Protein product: CASSHSGSTDTQYF.

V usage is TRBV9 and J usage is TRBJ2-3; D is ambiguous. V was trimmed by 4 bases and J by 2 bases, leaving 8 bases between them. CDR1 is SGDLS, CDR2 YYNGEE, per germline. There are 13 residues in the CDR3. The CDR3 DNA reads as TGTGCCAGCAGCTCAGAGGTCACAGATACGCAGTATTTT. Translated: CASSSEVTDTQYF.

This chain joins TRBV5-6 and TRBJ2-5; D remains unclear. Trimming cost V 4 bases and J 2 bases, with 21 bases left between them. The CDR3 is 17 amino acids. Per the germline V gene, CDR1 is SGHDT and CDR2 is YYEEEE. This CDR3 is CASSREWPTWGQETQYF. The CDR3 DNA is TGTGCCAGCAGCCGCGAGTGGCCCACTTGGGGACAAGAGACCCAGTACTTC.

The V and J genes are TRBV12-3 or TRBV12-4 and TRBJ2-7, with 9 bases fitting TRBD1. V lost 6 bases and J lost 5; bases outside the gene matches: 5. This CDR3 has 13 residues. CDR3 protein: CASRRQGVDEQYF. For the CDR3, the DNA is TGTGCCAGCAGACGACAGGGGGTTGACGAGCAGTACTTC.

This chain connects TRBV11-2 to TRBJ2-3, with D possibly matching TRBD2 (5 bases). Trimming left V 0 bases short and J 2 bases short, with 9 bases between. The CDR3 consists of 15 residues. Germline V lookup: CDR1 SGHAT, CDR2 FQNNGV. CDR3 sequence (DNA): TGTGCCAGCAGCTTAGAACGACTACCCACAGATACGCAGTATTTT. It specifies CASSLERLPTDTQYF. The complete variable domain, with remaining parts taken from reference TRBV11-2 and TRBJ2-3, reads EAGVAQSPRYKIIEKRQSVAFWCNPISGHATLYWYQQILGQGPKLLIQFQNNGVVDDSQLPKDRFSAERLKGVDSTLKIQPAKLEDSAVYLCASSLERLPTDTQYFGPGTRLTVL.

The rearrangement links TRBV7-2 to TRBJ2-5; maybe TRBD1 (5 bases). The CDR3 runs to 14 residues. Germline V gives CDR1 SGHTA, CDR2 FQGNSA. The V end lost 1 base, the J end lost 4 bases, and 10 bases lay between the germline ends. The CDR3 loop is CASSLEGLLETQYF. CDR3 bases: TGTGCCAGCAGCTTAGAGGGGCTGTTAGAGACCCAGTACTTC.

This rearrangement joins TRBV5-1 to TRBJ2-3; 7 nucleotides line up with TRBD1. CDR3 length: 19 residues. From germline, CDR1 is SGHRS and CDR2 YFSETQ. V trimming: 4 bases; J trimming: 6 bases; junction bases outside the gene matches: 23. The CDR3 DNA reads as TGCGCCAGCAGCGCGGTCACTTCCCCATCGGGACAGCTACATGATACGCAGTATTTT. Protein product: CASSAVTSPSGQLHDTQYF.

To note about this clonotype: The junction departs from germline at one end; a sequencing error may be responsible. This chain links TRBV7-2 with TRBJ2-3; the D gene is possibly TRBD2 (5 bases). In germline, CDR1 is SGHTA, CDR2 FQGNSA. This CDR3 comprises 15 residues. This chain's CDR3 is CASSTDYLRTDTQYF. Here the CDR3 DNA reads TGCGCCAGCAGCACCGACTATCTGCGCACAGATACGCAGTATTTT.

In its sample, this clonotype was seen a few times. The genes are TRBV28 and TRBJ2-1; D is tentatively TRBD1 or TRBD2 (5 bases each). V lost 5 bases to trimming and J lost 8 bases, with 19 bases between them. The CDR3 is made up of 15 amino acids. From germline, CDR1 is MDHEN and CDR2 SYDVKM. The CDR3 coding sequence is TGTGCCAGCAGTCCACTCGGGACCAGCGACGATGAGCAGTTCTTC. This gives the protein CASSPLGTSDDEQFF. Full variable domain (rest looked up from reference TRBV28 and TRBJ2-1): DVKVTQSSRYLVKRTGEKVFLECVQDMDHENMFWYRQDPGLGLRLIYFSYDVKMKEKGDIPEGYSVSREKKERFSLILESASTNQTSMYLCASSPLGTSDDEQFFGPGTRLTVL.

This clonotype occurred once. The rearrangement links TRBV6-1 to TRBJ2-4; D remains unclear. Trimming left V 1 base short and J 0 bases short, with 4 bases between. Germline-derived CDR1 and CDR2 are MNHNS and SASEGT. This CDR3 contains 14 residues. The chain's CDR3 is CASSEGLAKNIQYF. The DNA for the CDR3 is TGTGCCAGCAGTGAAGGACTAGCCAAAAACATTCAGTACTTC.

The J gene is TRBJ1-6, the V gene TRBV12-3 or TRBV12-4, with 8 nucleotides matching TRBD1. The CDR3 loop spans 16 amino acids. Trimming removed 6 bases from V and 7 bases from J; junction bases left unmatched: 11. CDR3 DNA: TGTGCCAGCAGCCCGGGGGGGGACAGGCGGAATTCACCCCTCCACTTT. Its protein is CASSPGGDRRNSPLHF.

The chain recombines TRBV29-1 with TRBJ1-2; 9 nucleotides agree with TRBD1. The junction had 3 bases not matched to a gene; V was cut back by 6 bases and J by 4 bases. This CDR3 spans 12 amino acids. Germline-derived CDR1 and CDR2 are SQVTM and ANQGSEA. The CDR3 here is CSVRTGAYGYTF. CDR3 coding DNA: TGCAGCGTCCGGACAGGGGCCTATGGCTACACCTTC.

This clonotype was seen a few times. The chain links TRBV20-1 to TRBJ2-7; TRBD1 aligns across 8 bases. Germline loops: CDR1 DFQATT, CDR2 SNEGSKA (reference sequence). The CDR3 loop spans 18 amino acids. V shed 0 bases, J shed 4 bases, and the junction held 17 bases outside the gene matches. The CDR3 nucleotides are TGCAGTGCTAGAGATAGGGGTGGCCGGGACAGGTGGACATACGAGCAGTACTTC. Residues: CSARDRGGRDRWTYEQYF.

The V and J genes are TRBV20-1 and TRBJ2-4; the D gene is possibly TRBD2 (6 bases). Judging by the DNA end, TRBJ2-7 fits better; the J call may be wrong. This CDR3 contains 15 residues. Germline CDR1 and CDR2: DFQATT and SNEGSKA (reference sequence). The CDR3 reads CSARDRTGGEYEQYF. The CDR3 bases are TGCAGTGCTAGAGATCGGACGGGCGGGGAGTACGAGCAGTACTTC.

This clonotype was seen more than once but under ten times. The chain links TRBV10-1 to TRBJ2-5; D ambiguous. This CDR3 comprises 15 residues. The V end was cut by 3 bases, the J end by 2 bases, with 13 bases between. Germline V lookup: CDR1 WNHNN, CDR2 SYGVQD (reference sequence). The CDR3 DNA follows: TGCGCCAGCAGTGACCCTACGGACCCACAAGAGACCCAGTACTTC. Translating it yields CASSDPTDPQETQYF.

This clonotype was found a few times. CDR3 in DNA: TGCAGTGCTAGAGAGCGACCCGGGCGCTACAATGAGCAGTACTTC. Translating gives CSARERPGRYNEQYF. The rearrangement links TRBV20-1 to TRBJ2-1; D is uncertain. The J call is in doubt because the DNA end fits TRBJ2-7 better. CDR3 size: 15 residues. Germline lookup yields CDR1 DFQATT and CDR2 SNEGSKA (reference sequence).

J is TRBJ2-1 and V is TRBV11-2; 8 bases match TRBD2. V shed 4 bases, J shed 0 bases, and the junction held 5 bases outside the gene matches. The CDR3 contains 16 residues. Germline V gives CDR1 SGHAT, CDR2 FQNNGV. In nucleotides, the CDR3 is TGTGCCAGCAGCTCCGGGACTAGACCCTCCTACAATGAGCAGTTCTTC. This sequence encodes CASSSGTRPSYNEQFF.

The CDR3: CASSGLAFGNEQFF. CDR3 sequence (DNA): TGTGCCAGCAGCGGACTAGCCTTTGGCAATGAGCAGTTCTTC. The rearrangement links TRBV6-2 or TRBV6-3 to TRBJ2-1; 8 nucleotides align to TRBD2. The CDR3 is 14 amino acids. J lost 6 bases, V lost 6 bases, and 7 bases had no gene match. Germline V gene lookup returns CDR1 MNHEY and CDR2 SVGEGT.

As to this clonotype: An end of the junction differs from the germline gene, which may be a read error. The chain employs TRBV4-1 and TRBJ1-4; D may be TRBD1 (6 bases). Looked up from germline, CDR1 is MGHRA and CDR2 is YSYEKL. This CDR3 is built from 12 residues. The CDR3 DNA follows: TGCGCCAGCCTTGGGACAAATGGAAAACTGTTTTTT. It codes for CASLGTNGKLFF.

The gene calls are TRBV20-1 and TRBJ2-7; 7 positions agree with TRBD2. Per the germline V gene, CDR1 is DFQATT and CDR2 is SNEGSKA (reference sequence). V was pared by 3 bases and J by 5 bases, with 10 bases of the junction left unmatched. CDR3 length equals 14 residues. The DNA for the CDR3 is TGCAGTGCTAGGGCCCCGGGGGGTGACCACGAGCAGTACTTC. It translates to CSARAPGGDHEQYF.